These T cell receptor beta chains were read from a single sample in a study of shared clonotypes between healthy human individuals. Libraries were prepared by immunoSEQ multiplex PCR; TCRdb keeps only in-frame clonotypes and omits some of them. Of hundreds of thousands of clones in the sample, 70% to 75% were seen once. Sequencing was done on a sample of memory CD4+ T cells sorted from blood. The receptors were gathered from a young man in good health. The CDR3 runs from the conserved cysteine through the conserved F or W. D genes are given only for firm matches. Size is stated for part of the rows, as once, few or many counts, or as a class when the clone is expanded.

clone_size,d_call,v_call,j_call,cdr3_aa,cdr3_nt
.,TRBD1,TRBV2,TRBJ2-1,CASRTRGQGRNEQFF,TGTGCCAGCAGAACTAGAGGACAGGGACGGAATGAGCAGTTCTTC
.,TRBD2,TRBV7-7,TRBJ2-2,CASSPSDPTSGGISGELFF,TGTGCTAGCAGCCCCAGCGACCCAACTAGCGGGGGGATCAGCGGGGAGCTGTTTTTT
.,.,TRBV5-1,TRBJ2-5,CASSGQQKETQYF,TGCGCCAGCAGCGGACAGCAAAAAGAGACCCAGTACTTC
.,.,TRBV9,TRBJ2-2,CASSVAGGELFF,TGTGCCAGCAGCGTAGCTGGCGGGGAGCTGTTTTTT
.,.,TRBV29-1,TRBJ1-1,CSVGRGDTEAFF,TGCAGCGTTGGCCGGGGGGACACTGAAGCTTTCTTT
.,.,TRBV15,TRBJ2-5,CATSRDGRVQETQYF,TGTGCCACCAGCAGAGATGGGCGGGTACAAGAGACCCAGTACTTC
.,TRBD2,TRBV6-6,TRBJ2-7,CASSYSPSGRDF,TGTGCCAGCAGTTACTCACCTAGCGGGAGGGACTTC
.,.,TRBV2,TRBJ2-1,CASSRALKGFF,TGTGCCAGCAGCCGAGCGCTTAAGGGGTTCTTC
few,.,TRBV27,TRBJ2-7,CASRSPGSYEQYF,TGTGCCAGCAGGTCCCCAGGCTCCTACGAGCAGTACTTC
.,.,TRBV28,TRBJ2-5,CASSPQGIQETQYF,TGTGCCAGCAGTCCACAAGGGATCCAAGAGACCCAGTACTTC
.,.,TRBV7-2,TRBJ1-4,CASSLVVATNEKLFF,TGTGCCAGCAGCTTGGTGGTTGCAACTAATGAAAAACTGTTTTTT
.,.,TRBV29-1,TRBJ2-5,CSVDGLETQYF,TGCAGCGTTGATGGGTTAGAGACCCAGTACTTC
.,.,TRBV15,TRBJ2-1,CATSSRFIQQFF,TGTGCCACCAGCAGCAGATTCATCCAGCAGTTCTTC
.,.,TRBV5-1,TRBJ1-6,CASSRAGGVSPLHF,TGCGCCAGCAGCCGCGCCGGCGGGGTTTCACCCCTCCACTTT
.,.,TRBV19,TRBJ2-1,CASSIAHGNEQFF,TGTGCCAGTAGTATCGCACACGGCAATGAGCAGTTCTTC
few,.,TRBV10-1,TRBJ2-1,CASSNYNEQFF,TGCGCCAGCAGTAACTACAATGAGCAGTTCTTC
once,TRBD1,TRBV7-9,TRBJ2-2,CASSSPSPGTGVSGELFF,TGTGCCAGCAGCTCTCCCTCCCCGGGCACAGGGGTTAGCGGGGAGCTGTTTTTT
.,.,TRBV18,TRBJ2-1,CASSPQASSYNEQFF,TGTGCCAGCTCACCACAAGCTAGCTCCTACAATGAGCAGTTCTTC
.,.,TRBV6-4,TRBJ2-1,CASSMGDGYNEQFF,TGTGCCAGCAGTATGGGGGATGGTTACAATGAGCAGTTCTTC
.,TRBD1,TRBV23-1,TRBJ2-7,CASSQILRGDRGYEQYF,TGCGCCAGCAGTCAAATTCTTCGCGGGGACAGGGGGTACGAGCAGTACTTC
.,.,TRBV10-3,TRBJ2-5,CAISATAGTEETQYF,TGTGCCATCAGTGCAACTGCGGGAACTGAAGAGACCCAGTACTTC
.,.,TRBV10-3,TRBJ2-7,CAISPLGGTEQYF,TGTGCCATCAGTCCCCTCGGGGGAACCGAGCAGTACTTC
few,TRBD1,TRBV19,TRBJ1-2,CASSPGQGTYGYTF,TGTGCCAGTAGCCCCGGACAGGGGACCTATGGCTACACCTTC
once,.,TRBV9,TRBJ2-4,CASSGAGARNIQYF,TGTGCCAGCAGCGGAGCCGGGGCGCGAAACATTCAGTACTTC
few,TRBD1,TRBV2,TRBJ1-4,CASSRQGADEKLFF,TGTGCCAGCAGTCGACAGGGGGCTGATGAAAAACTGTTTTTT
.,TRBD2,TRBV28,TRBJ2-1,CASSSTGTRRGNEQFF,TGTGCCAGCAGTTCCACTGGGACTAGACGGGGCAATGAGCAGTTCTTC
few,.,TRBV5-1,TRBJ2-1,CASQDLAYHEQFF,TGCGCCAGCCAGGACTTGGCCTATCATGAGCAGTTCTTC